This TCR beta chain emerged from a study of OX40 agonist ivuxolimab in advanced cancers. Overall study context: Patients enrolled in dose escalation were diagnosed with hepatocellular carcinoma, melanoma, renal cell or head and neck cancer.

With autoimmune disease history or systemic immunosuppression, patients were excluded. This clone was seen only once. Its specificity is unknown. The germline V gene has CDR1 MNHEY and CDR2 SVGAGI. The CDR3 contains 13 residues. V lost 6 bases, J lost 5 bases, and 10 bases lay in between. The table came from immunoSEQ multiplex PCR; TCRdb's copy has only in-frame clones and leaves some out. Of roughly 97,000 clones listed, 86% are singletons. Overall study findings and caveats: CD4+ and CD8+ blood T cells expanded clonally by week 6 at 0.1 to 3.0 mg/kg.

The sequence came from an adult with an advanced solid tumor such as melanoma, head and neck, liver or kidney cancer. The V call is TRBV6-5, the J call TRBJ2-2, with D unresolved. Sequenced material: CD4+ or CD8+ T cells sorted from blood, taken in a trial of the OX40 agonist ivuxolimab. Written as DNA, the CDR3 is TGTGCCAGCAGGCAGGCCGAGACCGGGGAGCTGTTTTTT. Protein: CASRQAETGELFF.